This TCR beta chain derives from a study of identifying expanded T cells in peripheral blood. The germline V gene has CDR1 SGHAT and CDR2 FQDESV (reference sequence). This CDR3 is built from 15 residues. With 5 bases clipped from V and 5 bases from J, the junction kept 9 bases outside the gene matches. Clones were read by immunoSEQ multiplex PCR, and TCRdb kept only the in-frame ones, dropping some. The sample has approximately 94,000 clones, about 87% seen once. Sequenced sample: blood. V usage is TRBV11-1 and J usage is TRBJ2-5, with 9 positions matching TRBD2. The TCR was taken from a person between 18 and 70 years old in good health. The CDR3, as DNA: TGTGCCAGCAGCCCGGGCGGGAGGGTATGGGAGACCCAGTACTTC. Residues: CASSPGGRVWETQYF. Full variable domain (rest looked up from reference TRBV11-1 and TRBJ2-5): EAEVAQSPRYKITEKSQAVAFWCDPISGHATLYWYRQILGQGPELLVQFQDESVVDDSQLPKDRFSAERLKGVDSTLKIQPAELGDSAMYLCASSPGGRVWETQYFGPGTRLLVL.